This entry describes one TCR beta chain. Its antigen is undetermined. TCRdb's copy holds only in-frame clones and misses some; the assay was immunoSEQ multiplex PCR. Among around 180,000 clones listed, almost 95% were seen once. This CDR3 is 14 amino acids long. CDR1 and CDR2 (germline): SGHTS, YDEGEE. V lost 1 base to trimming and J lost 4 bases, with 11 bases between them. This entry is derived from a study of T cell responses to AZD1222 COVID-19 vaccine. Overall study results and limits: Repertoires in all cases were sampled only once the peak T cell response had passed. Most donors were white British and more were female, and clonal diversity was possibly underestimated.

The receptor was isolated from an adult in good health. The input for sequencing was peripheral blood, taken on day 0 of AZD1222 vaccination. This chain uses TRBV5-8 with TRBJ1-1, with unresolved D. The chain's CDR3 is CASSLQGSGTEAFF. The CDR3 region has the DNA TGTGCCAGCAGCTTGCAAGGGTCCGGCACTGAAGCTTTCTTT.